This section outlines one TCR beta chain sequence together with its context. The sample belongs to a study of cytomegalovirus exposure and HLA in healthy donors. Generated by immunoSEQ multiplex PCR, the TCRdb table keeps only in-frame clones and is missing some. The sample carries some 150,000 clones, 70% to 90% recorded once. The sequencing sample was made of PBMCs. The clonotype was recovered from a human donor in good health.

The CDR3, as DNA: TGCAGCGTTGGTGGGGGCGGGGGGAATTACGAGCAGTACTTC. Encoded protein: CSVGGGGGNYEQYF. V is TRBV29-1 and J is TRBJ2-7; 8 bases are a match to TRBD2. The CDR3 extends over 14 amino acids. J was trimmed by 4 bases and V by 4 bases; bases with no gene match: 9. The V gene's germline CDR1 is SQVTM and CDR2 ANQGSEA.